This TCR beta chain was captured by sequencing in a study of CD8 T cells in ankylosing spondylitis. General observations from the study: There was reportedly significant enrichment of clones that were disease-linked in matched ankylosing spondylitis synovial fluid.

TCRdb analysed the 5' RACE reads with MiXCR anew, one entry per CDR3 protein. The table shows more than 150,000 distinct CDR3 sequences, with about 20% occurring only once. In regard to this clonotype: Antigen specificity is unknown.

The CDR3 is 13 amino acids. The V end lost 4 bases, the J end lost 5 bases, and 11 bases lay between the germline ends. Germline V gene data show CDR1 as LGHDT and CDR2 as YNNKEL (reference sequence). This sequence was found in a male donor under 35 with ankylosing spondylitis or in good health (not recorded which). This rearrangement joins TRBV3-1 to TRBJ1-1, with D possibly TRBD1 on 5 matching bases. The specimen was blood, either unsorted or a sorted T cell fraction (not recorded which). DNA of the CDR3: TGTGCCAGCAGCCGGGGGGAGGGGACTGAAGCTTTCTTT. Encoded protein: CASSRGEGTEAFF.